These 30 T cell receptor beta chains were sequenced from one sample in a study of blood T cell repertoires in COVID-19 (dated by TCRdb to 2020 to 2022). Libraries were made using the immunoSEQ multiplex PCR assay. TCRdb limited this immuneACCESS table to in-frame rearrangements with V and J called. A share of clones is missing; checked studies link under half to unresolved V genes, and the rest is unexplained. The sample table records 150,000 to 160,000 clones; around 85% of these occur just once. The ten largest clonotypes hold around 32% of the sample. Material: peripheral blood. Receptors originate from a woman aged 55-75 years with acute or convalescent COVID-19.

The chain couples TRBV5-1 to TRBJ2-7; 11 bases agree with TRBD1. Germline trimming cut 4 bases from V and 4 bases from J; bases unmatched to any gene: 7. Germline CDR1 is SGHRS and CDR2 is YFSETQ. The CDR3 sequence is 15 residues long. The CDR3 sequence is CASSHPGQGAYEQYF. DNA of the CDR3: TGCGCCAGCAGCCACCCTGGACAGGGGGCTTACGAGCAGTACTTC.

This chain links TRBV19 with TRBJ2-4, with no clear D. This CDR3 has 15 amino acids. Between the trimmed V and J ends, which lost 3 bases and 0 bases, there was a span of 9 bases. The V gene's germline CDR1 is LNHDA and CDR2 SQIVND (reference sequence). CDR3 nucleotide sequence: TGTGCCAGTAGTATTTGTAGACTAGCCAAAAACATTCAGTACTTC. It specifies CASSICRLAKNIQYF. Using reference TRBV19 and TRBJ2-4 for the parts outside the CDR3, the full variable domain is DGGITQSPKYLFRKEGQNVTLSCEQNLNHDAMYWYRQDPGQGLRLIYYSQIVNDFQKGDIAEGYSVSREKKESFPLTVTSAQKNPTAFYLCASSICRLAKNIQYFGAGTRLSVL.

The chain links TRBV7-2 to TRBJ1-4; 8 bases match TRBD1. There are 15 residues in the CDR3. Per germline, CDR1 SGHTA and CDR2 FQGNSA. Losses at the gene ends were 5 bases for V and 4 bases for J; bases not matched to a gene: 6. CDR3: CASSPGQGYNEKLFF. Here the CDR3 DNA reads TGTGCCAGCAGCCCCGGACAGGGTTATAATGAAAAACTGTTTTTT.

V and J are TRBV10-3 and TRBJ2-3; TRBD2 agrees at 11 bases. This CDR3 is 15 amino acids long. Germline V CDR1 and CDR2: ENHRY, SYGVKD. V lost 6 bases to trimming and J lost 1 base; unmatched junction nucleotides: 3. The CDR3 DNA is TGTGCCATCAGCGTAGCGGGAGGGGGCACAGATACGCAGTATTTT. This encodes CAISVAGGGTDTQYF.

There are a few counts of this clone. The gene calls are TRBV6-5 and TRBJ1-1; a possible D gene is TRBD1 (6 bases). The length of the CDR3 is 15 residues. V shed 2 bases and J shed 6 bases, with 16 bases lying between them. Germline V gene lookup returns CDR1 MNHEY and CDR2 SVGAGI. The CDR3 here is CASSYLTGSAAEAFF. The DNA for the CDR3 is TGTGCCAGCAGTTACCTTACAGGGAGTGCCGCTGAAGCTTTCTTT.

This chain connects TRBV30 to TRBJ1-4; weak D call: TRBD1 (6 bases). The CDR3 extends over 15 amino acids. Germline V gene lookup returns CDR1 GTSNPN and CDR2 SVGIG (reference sequence). Trimming shortened V by 2 bases and J by 8 bases, and 18 bases separated the two germline ends. The CDR3 DNA reads as TGTGCCTGGAGTAGACAGGTCACGGCCGGGGAAAAACTGTTTTTT. The encoded protein is CAWSRQVTAGEKLFF. The whole variable domain, filled in from reference TRBV30 and TRBJ1-4, reads SQTIHQWPATLVQPVGSPLSLECTVEGTSNPNLYWYRQAAGRGLQLLFYSVGIGQISSEVPQNLSASRPQDRQFILSSKKLLLSDSGFYLCAWSRQVTAGEKLFFGSGTQLSVL.

This clone has at least ten counts. This chain connects TRBV28 to TRBJ1-4; 7 positions match TRBD1. Looked up from germline, CDR1 is MDHEN and CDR2 is SYDVKM. This CDR3 has 14 residues. J was trimmed by 8 bases and V by 6 bases; bases with no gene match: 9. The CDR3 nucleotides read TGTGCCAGCAGCAGAGGACAGGAGCGGGAAAAACTGTTTTTT. Residues: CASSRGQEREKLFF.

The genes are TRBV10-1 and TRBJ1-6; tentative D call: TRBD1 (6 bases). Trimming took off 7 bases at V and 11 bases at J, with 12 bases between the two ends. The germline CDR1 and CDR2 sequences are WNHNN and SYGVQD (reference sequence). CDR3 size: 12 residues. The CDR3, as DNA: TGCGCCAGCATTTACAGGGTGGCACCCCTCCACTTT. Protein: CASIYRVAPLHF.

This clone was picked up one time. The rearrangement joins TRBV29-1 to TRBJ2-6; possible D gene TRBD2, 5 bases. V gave up 3 bases and J gave up 2 bases, with 11 bases separating them. This CDR3 is built from 15 residues. Germline CDR1 SQVTM, CDR2 ANQGSEA. The CDR3 protein is CSVEPSGAGANVLTF. DNA of the CDR3: TGCAGCGTTGAGCCGTCCGGGGCTGGGGCCAACGTCCTGACTTTC.

This clone was picked up a small number of times. The V gene is TRBV19, the J gene TRBJ1-3; D not certain. This CDR3 comprises 16 residues. V gave up 3 bases and J gave up 0 bases, with 12 bases separating them. Germline lookup yields CDR1 LNHDA and CDR2 SQIVND (reference sequence). This CDR3 is CASSMGGTTSGNTIYF. CDR3 DNA: TGTGCCAGTAGTATGGGAGGCACCACCTCTGGAAACACCATATATTTT.

The chain couples TRBV30 to TRBJ2-7; no definite D call. The CDR3 runs 11 residues. Trimming left V 4 bases short and J 3 bases short, with 7 bases between. The germline V gene encodes CDR1 GTSNPN and CDR2 SVGIG (reference sequence). CDR3 sequence (DNA): TGTGCCTGGACTAACGGCTACGAGCAGTACGTC. It specifies CAWTNGYEQYV.

V gene TRBV14 combines with J gene TRBJ2-7, with D hard to call. Germline V gives CDR1 SGHDN, CDR2 FVKESK. The CDR3 consists of 12 residues. Trimming cost V 5 bases and J 4 bases, with 9 bases left between them. CDR3 protein: CASSDNRYEQYF. The CDR3 DNA is TGTGCCAGCAGCGACAACAGATACGAGCAGTACTTC. Looking up the rest from reference TRBV14 and TRBJ2-7 gives the full variable domain: EAGVTQFPSHSVIEKGQTVTLRCDPISGHDNLYWYRRVMGKEIKFLLHFVKESKQDESGMPNNRFLAERTGGTYSTLKVQPAELEDSGVYFCASSDNRYEQYFGPGTRLTVT.

The chain has TRBV18 and TRBJ1-1; D gene uncertain. Trimming shortened V by 3 bases and J by 3 bases, and 8 bases separated the two germline ends. The CDR3 sequence is 13 residues long. Germline-derived CDR1 and CDR2 are KGHSH and LQKENI. CDR3 amino acids: CASSPIGDTEAFF. CDR3 coding DNA: TGTGCCAGCTCACCTATCGGGGACACTGAAGCTTTCTTT.

A single count supports this clone. The rearrangement joins TRBV5-4 to TRBJ2-3, with D unclear. The CDR3 has 16 amino acids. The germline gives CDR1 SGHNT, CDR2 YYREEE (reference sequence). V shed 0 bases and J shed 2 bases, with 13 bases lying between them. This CDR3 reads CASSLVLAISTDTQYF. The CDR3 bases are TGTGCCAGCAGCTTGGTGTTAGCTATCTCCACAGATACGCAGTATTTT.

This clone showed up just once. The rearrangement links TRBV5-1 to TRBJ2-1; TRBD2 matches 14 bases. The CDR3 runs to 17 residues. V shed 0 bases and J 1 base; nucleotides not matched to a gene: 0. Germline V lookup: CDR1 SGHRS, CDR2 YFSETQ. The CDR3 is CASSLGTSGGSYNEQFF. The CDR3 DNA reads TGCGCCAGCAGCTTGGGGACTAGCGGGGGGTCCTACAATGAGCAGTTCTTC.

This rearrangement joins TRBV5-1 to TRBJ2-2; TRBD1 is a possible D gene (6 bases). The CDR3 contains 15 residues. The germline V gene encodes CDR1 SGHRS and CDR2 YFSETQ. The V and J ends lost 3 bases and 4 bases respectively, with 13 bases between them. The CDR3 loop reads CASSSSGESTGELFF. CDR3 DNA sequence: TGCGCCAGCAGCTCCTCAGGGGAGAGCACCGGGGAGCTGTTTTTT.

The gene calls are TRBV27 and TRBJ1-1; D might be TRBD1 (6 bases). The CDR3 extends over 16 amino acids. Trimming removed 2 bases at V and 2 bases at J, with 15 bases between. Germline V gives CDR1 MNHEY, CDR2 SMNVEV (reference sequence). As DNA, the CDR3 is TGTGCCAGCAGTTTACACAGGGTGGGATCAAACACTGAAGCTTTCTTT. It is translated as CASSLHRVGSNTEAFF.

The rearrangement joins TRBV5-4 to TRBJ2-7, with D perhaps TRBD1 (6 bases). The germline V and J ends were trimmed by 4 bases and 6 bases, with 14 bases remaining between them. The germline gives CDR1 SGHNT, CDR2 YYREEE (reference sequence). The CDR3 is 13 residues long. The CDR3 DNA follows: TGTGCCAGCAGCCTATGGGACACCCTCGAGCAGTACTTC. It translates to CASSLWDTLEQYF.

The CDR3 reads CATSMARGRQETQYF. The CDR3 bases are TGTGCCACCAGCATGGCCAGGGGGCGGCAAGAGACCCAGTACTTC. V gene TRBV15 combines with J gene TRBJ2-5, with 8 bases fitting TRBD1. CDR1 and CDR2 from the germline V gene are LNHNV and YYDKDF (reference sequence). Trimming cost V 4 bases and J 2 bases; bases outside gene matches: 6. The CDR3 spans 15 residues. Based on the CDR3 plus reference TRBV15 and TRBJ2-5, the full variable domain is DAMVIQNPRYQVTQFGKPVTLSCSQTLNHNVMYWYQQKSSQAPKLLFHYYDKDFNNEADTPDNFQSRRPNTSFCFLDIRSPGLGDTAMYLCATSMARGRQETQYFGPGTRLLVL.

DNA of the CDR3: TGTGCCAGCAGTTCCGTAGGGGACGGGGAGCTGTTTTTT. The encoded protein is CASSSVGDGELFF. The rearrangement joins TRBV6-6 to TRBJ2-2; TRBD1 is a possible D gene (5 bases). CDR3 length: 13 residues. Deletions cut 4 bases from V and 7 bases from J, with 10 bases between. Germline V gene lookup returns CDR1 MNHNY and CDR2 SVGAGI (reference sequence).

V and J are TRBV7-8 and TRBJ2-7, with 10 bases aligning to TRBD1. CDR1 is SGHVS, CDR2 FQNEAQ, per germline. V lost 4 bases and J lost 4; bases outside the gene matches: 4. The CDR3 length is 14 residues. The DNA for the CDR3 is TGTGCCAGCAGCTCTAGGGACAGGGGTTACGAGCAGTACGTC. Translating gives CASSSRDRGYEQYV.

The rearrangement links TRBV7-8 to TRBJ1-4; TRBD1 agrees at 7 bases. CDR1 is SGHVS and CDR2 is FQNEAQ in the germline V gene. The CDR3 length is 13 residues. Trimming at V came to 6 bases and at J to 8 bases, leaving 6 bases not matched to a gene. This CDR3 is CASRRQGGEKLFF. The CDR3 coding sequence is TGTGCCAGCAGACGACAGGGTGGAGAAAAACTGTTTTTT. Complete variable domain (other parts from reference TRBV7-8 and TRBJ1-4): GAGVSQSPRYKVAKRGQDVALRCDPISGHVSLFWYQQALGQGPEFLTYFQNEAQLDKSGLPSDRFFAERPEGSVSTLKIQRTQQEDSAVYLCASRRQGGEKLFFGSGTQLSVL.

J is TRBJ1-6 and V is TRBV18; perhaps TRBD1 as D (6 bases). CDR1 KGHSH and CDR2 LQKENI come from the germline V gene. The CDR3 length is 14 residues. The ends were cut back, 6 bases at V and 7 bases at J, with 13 bases in the middle. The CDR3 DNA reads as TGTGCCAGCTCCCCTGACAGGAAGAATTCACCCCTCCACTTT. It specifies CASSPDRKNSPLHF. Drawing the rest from reference TRBV18 and TRBJ1-6, the complete variable domain is NAGVMQNPRHLVRRRGQEARLRCSPMKGHSHVYWYRQLPEEGLKFMVYLQKENIIDESGMPKERFSAEFPKEGPSILRIQQVVRGDSAAYFCASSPDRKNSPLHFGNGTRLTVT.

V is TRBV2 and J is TRBJ2-5; 11 bases are a match to TRBD2. Germline lookup yields CDR1 SNHLY and CDR2 FYNNEI. After removal of 7 bases from V and 7 bases from J, the junction contained 8 bases not matched to a gene. The CDR3 totals 14 residues. CDR3 sequence (DNA): TGTGCCAGCACGGGTAGCGGGGGGGATGGGACCCAGTACTTC. Translated, it gives CASTGSGGDGTQYF.

This chain links TRBV4-1 with TRBJ1-1; D not resolved. Germline CDR1 is MGHRA and CDR2 is YSYEKL. V shed 2 bases and J shed 1 base, with 14 bases lying between them. The CDR3 contains 16 residues. The DNA for the CDR3 is TGCGCCAGCAGCCAAAGGGCGGGGATTGGGAACACTGAAGCTTTCTTT. As protein: CASSQRAGIGNTEAFF.

The genes are TRBV5-4 and TRBJ2-3, with 7 nucleotides matching TRBD1. The V gene end was trimmed by 4 bases and the J gene end by 0 bases; junction bases not matched to a gene: 8. Germline CDR1 is SGHNT and CDR2 is YYREEE (reference sequence). The CDR3 spans 16 residues. CDR3: CASSIRRDSSTDTQYF. CDR3 bases: TGTGCCAGCAGCATCCGCCGGGACAGTAGCACAGATACGCAGTATTTT.

The V gene is TRBV7-2, the J gene TRBJ1-2, with a tentative D call TRBD1 (6 bases). V was pared by 0 bases and J by 4 bases, with 9 bases between. Germline V lookup: CDR1 SGHTA, CDR2 FQGNSA. CDR3 length: 14 residues. The DNA of the CDR3 is TGTGCCAGCAGCTTAGCCGGGACAACCTATGGCTACACCTTC. This gives the protein CASSLAGTTYGYTF.

The chain combines TRBV7-9 with TRBJ2-5; 14 nucleotides agree with TRBD2. V dropped 4 bases and J dropped 5; count of bases not matched to a gene: 6. CDR1 SEHNR and CDR2 FQNEAQ come from the germline V gene (reference sequence). The length of the CDR3 is 16 residues. The CDR3: CASSSRLAGGHETQYF. The CDR3 region has the DNA TGTGCCAGCAGCTCCAGACTAGCGGGGGGGCATGAGACCCAGTACTTC.

In its sample, this clone was seen a few times. The rearrangement uses TRBV3-1 (or the pseudogene TRBV3-2) and TRBJ1-1, with 11 bases fitting TRBD1. Germline V gene data show CDR1 as LGHDT and CDR2 as YNNKEL (reference sequence). J gave up 4 bases and V 7 bases, and 5 bases lay outside the gene matches. The CDR3 has 14 residues. The CDR3, as DNA: TGTGCCAGCAACCTGGGACAGGGGGGCACTGAAGCTTTCTTT. This encodes CASNLGQGGTEAFF.

V is TRBV6-1 and J is TRBJ2-4; 7 bases are a match to TRBD1. Losses at the gene ends were 3 bases for V and 0 bases for J; bases not matched to a gene: 8. Germline V gives CDR1 MNHNS, CDR2 SASEGT. There are 17 residues in the CDR3. CDR3 DNA sequence: TGTGCCAGCAGTGAGAAAAGAGGACAGGTAGCCAAAAACATTCAGTACTTC. Encoded protein: CASSEKRGQVAKNIQYF.